This paragraph covers one TCR beta chain sequence. This clonotype was observed many times. It lacks a known antigen. Base quality data are lacking; no much larger clone is found one base away. Stable Graves' hyperthyroidism was defined as the absence of progression to ophthalmopathy over 18 months of follow-up. Hyperthyroidism patients were aged 18 to 65 years and newly diagnosed, with disease duration of less than 2 months. The study excluded patients with uncontrolled infections, other autoimmune diseases, pregnancy or lactation. Diagnoses relied on clinical symptoms, serum thyroxine and TRAb, thyroid ultrasound and orbital computed tomography. Ficoll-Paque density gradient centrifugation was used to isolate PBMCs from around 10 ml of fresh peripheral blood. Total RNA was extracted using Trizol reagent, and RNA quality was assessed on an Agilent 2100 Bioanalyzer. The sample is drawn from a study of T cells in Graves' hyperthyroidism and ophthalmopathy (dated by TCRdb to the late 2010s). Some background on the complete study: Peripheral blood samples were taken at the time of initial diagnosis, prior to any treatment. TCR V-J signatures able to tell the groups apart were searched for in a discovery cohort of more than 90 patients, of whom approximately 40 had Graves' ophthalmopathy and about 60 had stable Graves' hyperthyroidism. An independent validation cohort of around 19 hyperthyroidism patients and approximately 17 patients who later progressed to ophthalmopathy tested prospective prediction of ophthalmopathy. The 95 to 100 discovery patients were randomly divided into training and test sets at a 7:3 ratio. The study also compared thyroid tissue and blood T-cell repertoires from about 6 Graves' hyperthyroidism patients. After blood sampling, hyperthyroidism patients were treated with methimazole at a starting dose of 30 mg daily, and ophthalmopathy patients were treated with high-dose intravenous methylprednisolone. TCR Vbeta CDR3 sequencing of 130 to 150 peripheral blood samples (43 ophthalmopathy, approximately 80 hyperthyroidism and around 17 progressor patients) is reported in the paper.

The TCR beta CDR3 regions were amplified from RNA transcripts. The TCR CDR3 was subjected to a first round of RT-PCR using the HTBI primer set and the Qiagen OneStep RT-PCR kit. A second multiplex PCR round built the libraries, followed by size selection and purification. Sequencing of the libraries was done on an Illumina HiSeq2000 using paired-end 100 bp reads. As for how the authors treated the data: Raw data were processed with SOAPnuke, discarding reads with adapters, uncalled bases, mean Phred below 15, or no exact constant-primer or identifier match. COPE v1.2.5 was used to merge high-quality paired reads, and clonotypes were defined as unique nucleotide sequences. Clonotypes were aligned to IMGT TRBV, TRBD and TRBJ reference segments using MiTCR v1.1. The analysis was restricted to V-J combinations with a frequency above 0.0001, which together covered 99% to 99.2% of the repertoires. The TCS score was defined as F50 (clonal expansion) divided by E x V (chaos), with BLOSUM62-based TCRdist calculated between CDR3 peptides within each V-J. Welch's t-statistics and random forest reduced around 520 V-J features to 10 to 15, which were used in a naive Bayes classifier (R e1071). TCRdb passed the public sequencing reads through fastp at Q25 and MiXCR, retaining productive beta sequences. Each record represents a unique CDR3 protein, reported with the most common genes and DNA among its rows. In this record, the V and J calls reflect TCRdb's handling and not the investigators' own analysis. In all, the sample holds some 720,000 distinct CDR3 sequences, and roughly 15% of those were seen once. The leading ten clones occupy around 7.7% of the sample.

General conclusions and limits of the study: A 13 V-J signature model separated ophthalmopathy from stable hyperthyroidism, with about 90% sensitivity and just under 84% specificity in cross-validation and 80%/75% in testing. No statistical method was used to set the sample size in advance, and investigators knew the group allocation. In validation, progression to ophthalmopathy was predicted by the model with 70.59% sensitivity and 72% to 85% specificity, a median of approximately 6.5 months before onset. Most expanded thyroid clonotypes (frequency above 0.001) were also found in blood, which suggests that blood repertoires may mirror thyroid immune responses.

Sequencing input: blood. This sequence was found in a man aged 18-30 years with Graves' hyperthyroidism.

The nucleotide sequence is TGTGCCAGCAGTTCCCCGGACTTAGTCCGCGAGCAGTACTTC. This encodes CASSSPDLVREQYF. The sequence links TRBV6-2 or TRBV6-3 to TRBJ2-7, with a weak D call of TRBD2 (5 bases match). As encoded in the germline V gene, CDR1 is MNHEY while CDR2 is SVGEGT. The cysteine opens and the phenylalanine closes a CDR3 of 14 amino acids. The retained sequence is limited to the CDR3, 42 bases, with the frame set at the first base. V and J lose 4 bases and 6 bases, and a span of 16 bases separates them.